These 18 T cell receptor beta chains originate from one sample sequenced in a study of blood T cells in healthy people across ages. A sample-barcoded 5' primer and a J-beta primer mix were used in a second PCR of roughly 6 to 11 cycles. TCRdb reanalysed the 5' RACE reads using MiXCR and keeps one entry per CDR3 protein. The sample records roughly 930,000 distinct CDR3 sequences, about 44% being singletons. Sequencing input: blood. These receptors all stem from a man aged 25 to 40 in good health.

This clonotype was seen repeatedly, ten times or more. This could be a read error, since a much larger clone is one nucleotide away. This sequence joins TRBV29-1 and TRBJ2-7; tentatively, D is TRBD1 (5 bases). V lost 7 bases, J lost 4 bases, and 11 bases lay in between. The V gene's germline CDR1 is SQVTM and CDR2 ANQGSEA. The CDR3 runs to 11 residues. This chain's CDR3 is CSGRERYEQYF. The CDR3 nucleotides read TGCAGCGGCAGGGAAAGGTACGAGCAGTACTTC.

J is TRBJ2-7 and V is TRBV7-2; D unclear. The ends were cut back, 5 bases at V and 3 bases at J, with 5 bases in the middle. The CDR3 sequence is 11 residues long. Germline-derived CDR1 and CDR2 are SGHTA and FQGNSA. In DNA, the CDR3 is TGTGCCAGCAGCATCAACTACGAGCAGTACTTC. It encodes CASSINYEQYF.

The chain is built from TRBV6-1 and TRBJ1-1, with 7 bases lining up with TRBD1. This CDR3 spans 14 amino acids. Germline loops: CDR1 MNHNS, CDR2 SASEGT. The trim removed 6 bases at V and 0 bases at J, leaving 4 bases unmatched. The CDR3 DNA is TGTGCCAGCAGGGAGACAGGGATGAACACTGAAGCTTTCTTT. Encoded protein: CASRETGMNTEAFF.

The rearrangement links TRBV10-3 to TRBJ1-2; TRBD1 might be the D (6 bases). This CDR3 comprises 14 residues. V was clipped by 2 bases and J by 3 bases, with 10 bases between them. CDR1 and CDR2 from the germline V gene are ENHRY and SYGVKD. The DNA of the CDR3 is TGTGCCATCAGTGAGGCGAACAGGGACTATGGCTACACCTTC. Protein: CAISEANRDYGYTF.

The J gene is TRBJ1-2, the V gene TRBV4-1; 7 bases map to TRBD1. Germline V CDR1 and CDR2: MGHRA, YSYEKL. J gave up 0 bases and V 3 bases, and 4 bases lay outside the gene matches. The CDR3 has 15 residues. DNA of the CDR3: TGCGCCAGCAGCCAGGGACAGACTCCTAACTATGGCTACACCTTC. It specifies CASSQGQTPNYGYTF.

This rearrangement joins TRBV27 to TRBJ2-6; the match to TRBD1 covers 9 bases. The CDR3 totals 15 residues. V dropped 2 bases and J dropped 8; count of bases not matched to a gene: 4. Looked up from germline, CDR1 is MNHEY and CDR2 is SMNVEV (reference sequence). CDR3 sequence reads: CASSLGTGWTNVLTF. The CDR3 DNA reads TGTGCCAGCAGTTTAGGGACAGGGTGGACCAACGTCCTGACTTTC. Full variable domain (remainder filled in from reference TRBV27 and TRBJ2-6): EAQVTQNPRYLITVTGKKLTVTCSQNMNHEYMSWYRQDPGLGLRQIYYSMNVEVTDKGDVPEGYKVSRKEKRNFPLILESPSPNQTSLYFCASSLGTGWTNVLTFGAGSRLTVL.

Only a few counts were recorded for this clonotype. The chain recombines TRBV7-9 with TRBJ1-2; D gene ambiguous. V was cut by 1 base and J by 4 bases, with 25 bases left in between. The CDR3 contains 19 residues. CDR1 and CDR2 (germline): SEHNR, FQNEAQ (reference sequence). The CDR3 DNA is TGTGCCAGCAGCTTAGATCTGGGCTCAACGCCTATGGGAACCTATGGCTACACCTTC. Residues: CASSLDLGSTPMGTYGYTF.

The chain joins TRBV5-1 to TRBJ2-5, with 7 bases matching TRBD2. The J call could be wrong; TRBJ2-4 is a better fit for the DNA end. Germline V gene sequence: CDR1 SGHRS, CDR2 YFSETQ. This CDR3 is 13 amino acids long. The chain's CDR3 is CASSLGAGDIQYF. The CDR3 nucleotides read TGCGCCAGCAGCTTGGGCGCGGGAGACATTCAGTACTTC.

This chain links TRBV7-2 with TRBJ1-5; D is ambiguous. CDR1 is SGHTA, CDR2 FQGNSA, per germline. Trimming left V 1 base short and J 4 bases short, with 8 bases between. The CDR3 runs to 14 residues. This chain's CDR3 is CASSLDEGNQPQHF. CDR3 nucleotide sequence: TGTGCCAGCAGCTTAGATGAGGGTAATCAGCCCCAGCATTTT.

V and J are TRBV20-1 and TRBJ2-5; possibly TRBD1 or TRBD2 for D (5 bases each). The J call may not be correct, given that the DNA end is closer to TRBJ2-7. This CDR3 is 15 amino acids long. Germline V CDR1 and CDR2: DFQATT, SNEGSKA (reference sequence). The CDR3 sequence is CSARPTDRDVDEQYF. The CDR3 nucleotides read TGCAGTGCTAGACCCACGGACCGGGACGTGGACGAGCAGTACTTC.

Note on this clonotype: At one end, the junction sequence differs from germline, possibly due to a read error. This sequence joins TRBV25-1 and TRBJ2-7; D unresolved. There are 12 residues in the CDR3. Germline loops: CDR1 MGHDK, CDR2 SYGVNS. CDR3 nucleotide sequence: TGTGCCGGCAGTGAAGAAGTATACGAGCAGTACTTC. Translation: CAGSEEVYEQYF.

The chain has TRBV30 and TRBJ1-2, with D uncertain. The V gene's germline CDR1 is GTSNPN and CDR2 SVGIG (reference sequence). The CDR3 totals 13 residues. Trimming shortened V by 3 bases and J by 1 base, and 9 bases separated the two germline ends. The CDR3 is CAWSPAVNYGYTF. The DNA for the CDR3 is TGTGCCTGGAGCCCGGCCGTTAACTATGGCTACACCTTC.

The chain has TRBV20-1 and TRBJ2-1; TRBD2 matches at 10 bases. The CDR3 length is 14 residues. The V segment lost 6 bases and the J segment 6 bases; nucleotides outside the gene matches: 8. Germline V gene sequence: CDR1 DFQATT, CDR2 SNEGSKA (reference sequence). CDR3: CSAPSGGWFNEQFF. The DNA for the CDR3 is TGCAGTGCCCCTAGCGGGGGCTGGTTCAATGAGCAGTTCTTC.

The chain has TRBV20-1 and TRBJ2-1; D gene ambiguous. The germline V and J ends were trimmed by 5 bases and 0 bases, with 11 bases remaining between them. This CDR3 has 14 residues. Germline values: CDR1 DFQATT, CDR2 SNEGSKA (reference sequence). CDR3 DNA: TGCAGTGCTGCCGCACTCTTCTCCTACAATGAGCAGTTCTTC. The encoded protein is CSAAALFSYNEQFF.

The chain has TRBV6-1 and TRBJ2-1; D uncertain. The V gene's germline CDR1 is MNHNS and CDR2 SASEGT. This CDR3 region has 13 residues. V gave up 6 bases and J gave up 10 bases, with 16 bases separating them. The CDR3 DNA sequence: TGTGCCAGCAGCTTGATTCGGGCTAGGGAGCAGTTCTTC. Its translation: CASSLIRAREQFF.

This clonotype was recorded a few times. The chain combines TRBV6-5 with TRBJ1-2, with D unresolved. The CDR3 loop spans 16 amino acids. The V gene lost 3 bases and the J gene lost 0 bases, with 14 bases spanning the gap. In germline, CDR1 is MNHEY, CDR2 SVGAGI. This chain's CDR3 is CASSYTSWAANYGYTF. The CDR3 bases are TGTGCCAGCAGTTATACGTCTTGGGCAGCTAACTATGGCTACACCTTC.

This clonotype has a single count. The chain combines TRBV5-1 with TRBJ2-7; no clear D. Germline V gene data show CDR1 as SGHRS and CDR2 as YFSETQ. The CDR3 covers 15 residues. Deletions cut 0 bases from V and 0 bases from J, with 10 bases between. The CDR3 region has the DNA TGCGCCAGCAGCTTGGAGCCAATAAGCTCCTACGAGCAGTACTTC. Its translation is CASSLEPISSYEQYF. Full variable domain (outside the CDR3, taken from reference TRBV5-1 and TRBJ2-7): KAGVTQTPRYLIKTRGQQVTLSCSPISGHRSVSWYQQTPGQGLQFLFEYFSETQRNKGNFPGRFSGRQFSNSRSEMNVSTLELGDSALYLCASSLEPISSYEQYFGPGTRLTVT.

V is TRBV20-1 and J is TRBJ2-3; tentatively, D is TRBD1 (6 bases). Germline CDR1 DFQATT, CDR2 SNEGSKA (reference sequence). Trimming removed 2 bases at V and 4 bases at J, with 19 bases between. The CDR3 has 16 residues. This CDR3 reads CSARPTQGRRADTQYF. The CDR3, as DNA: TGCAGTGCTAGACCTACCCAGGGGCGTCGGGCAGATACGCAGTATTTT.